The 32 T cell receptor beta chains listed next were all sequenced from one sample in a study of blood T cell repertoires in COVID-19. Here immunoSEQ multiplex PCR was the method, and the copy in TCRdb shows in-frame clones only, minus some. The sample contains 95,000 to 110,000 clones, about 91% of which appear only once. Specimen: peripheral blood. The origin of the receptors is a man aged 50 to 60 with active or convalescent COVID-19.

This clone has more than one count but fewer than ten. This chain joins TRBV19 and TRBJ1-2; D gene unclear. Germline V CDR1 and CDR2: LNHDA, SQIVND (reference sequence). The CDR3 has 14 residues. The germline V and J ends were trimmed by 4 bases and 7 bases, with 16 bases remaining between them. DNA of the CDR3: TGTGCCAGTAGTACGACTGCCACTATTAGTGGCTACACCTTC. It yields the protein CASSTTATISGYTF.

This chain uses TRBV11-3 with TRBJ2-1, with TRBD2 matching over 7 bases. The V and J ends lost 1 base and 3 bases, in that order; junction bases with no gene match: 0. CDR3 size: 14 residues. CDR1 and CDR2 from the germline V gene are SGHNT and YENEEA. The CDR3 sequence is CASSLASGYNEQFF. The CDR3 bases are TGTGCCAGCAGCTTAGCTAGCGGCTACAATGAGCAGTTCTTC. The full variable domain, with the rest looked up from reference TRBV11-3 and TRBJ2-1, is EAGVVQSPRYKIIEKKQPVAFWCNPISGHNTLYWYLQNLGQGPELLIRYENEEAVDDSQLPKDRFSAERLKGVDSTLKIQPAELGDSAVYLCASSLASGYNEQFFGPGTRLTVL.

The chain combines TRBV27 with TRBJ2-3, with 12 bases that match TRBD2. The germline CDR1 and CDR2 sequences are MNHEY and SMNVEV (reference sequence). The CDR3 length is 15 residues. Trimming cost V 2 bases and J 8 bases; bases outside gene matches: 5. The CDR3 DNA reads TGTGCCAGCAGTTTAACGGCTAGCGGGAGGGGTACGCAGTATTTT. This translates into CASSLTASGRGTQYF.

This sequence joins TRBV7-9 and TRBJ1-2; weak D call: TRBD1 (6 bases). The CDR3 is 14 amino acids. Germline V CDR1 and CDR2: SEHNR, FQNEAQ (reference sequence). V was shortened by 1 base and J by 8 bases, with 14 bases between the two germline ends. The CDR3 DNA sequence: TGTGCCAGCAGCTTAGGTCGAGGGGGGGACGGCTACACCTTC. This codes for CASSLGRGGDGYTF.

The rearrangement joins TRBV5-5 to TRBJ2-7, with 7 bases aligning to TRBD2. Germline CDR1 SGHKS, CDR2 YYEKEE (reference sequence). The CDR3 length is 14 residues. Trimming at V came to 3 bases and at J to 6 bases, leaving 9 bases not matched to a gene. The CDR3 reads CASSSGLVWGEQYF. CDR3 in DNA: TGTGCCAGCAGCTCCGGACTAGTTTGGGGCGAGCAGTACTTC.

The genes are TRBV19 and TRBJ2-7, with 9 bases identical to TRBD1. V lost 6 bases to trimming and J lost 4 bases; unmatched junction nucleotides: 10. The CDR3 totals 15 residues. Germline V gene sequence: CDR1 LNHDA, CDR2 SQIVND (reference sequence). The CDR3 bases are TGTGCCAGTAGCGCACCGGGACAGGGACAATACGAGCAGTACTTC. Translated: CASSAPGQGQYEQYF.

The chain has TRBV15 and TRBJ1-4; D possibly corresponds to TRBD1 (6 bases). This CDR3 is 16 amino acids long. Per the germline V gene, CDR1 is LNHNV and CDR2 is YYDKDF (reference sequence). Trimming left V 3 bases short and J 3 bases short, with 14 bases between. CDR3 DNA sequence: TGTGCCACCAGCAGGGAATCCAGGGGCTCTAATGAAAAACTGTTTTTT. It specifies CATSRESRGSNEKLFF.

The chain has TRBV19 and TRBJ2-3; maybe TRBD2 (5 bases). There are 15 residues in the CDR3. Germline CDR1 and CDR2: LNHDA and SQIVND (reference sequence). The V gene lost 2 bases and the J gene lost 1 base, with 10 bases spanning the gap. The CDR3 here is CASSIQARGTDTQYF. CDR3 DNA sequence: TGTGCCAGTAGTATACAGGCGCGGGGCACAGATACGCAGTATTTT.

The chain combines TRBV6-1 with TRBJ1-2; possibly TRBD1 for D (5 bases). Trimming shortened V by 3 bases and J by 8 bases, and 16 bases separated the two germline ends. CDR1 and CDR2 (germline): MNHNS, SASEGT. The CDR3 is made up of 14 amino acids. This chain's CDR3 is CASSETGREGGYTF. DNA of the CDR3: TGTGCCAGCAGTGAGACGGGACGGGAGGGGGGCTACACCTTC.

The chain carries TRBV28 and TRBJ2-2; 14 bases line up with TRBD2. Germline CDR1 is MDHEN and CDR2 is SYDVKM. This CDR3 comprises 17 residues. V gave up 5 bases and J gave up 8 bases; unmatched junction bases: 10. CDR3 region: CASSGTSGSSLWGELFF. Here the CDR3 DNA reads TGTGCCAGCAGTGGGACTAGCGGGAGTTCTCTTTGGGGGGAGCTGTTTTTT. Using reference TRBV28 and TRBJ2-2 for the parts outside the CDR3, the full variable domain is DVKVTQSSRYLVKRTGEKVFLECVQDMDHENMFWYRQDPGLGLRLIYFSYDVKMKEKGDIPEGYSVSREKKERFSLILESASTNQTSMYLCASSGTSGSSLWGELFFGEGSRLTVL.

This chain connects TRBV28 to TRBJ1-5; D gene ambiguous. CDR3 size: 17 residues. V was shortened by 3 bases and J by 10 bases, with 25 bases between the two germline ends. Germline V gives CDR1 MDHEN, CDR2 SYDVKM. The CDR3 loop is CASSLSVGSLGLEPQHF. CDR3 nucleotide sequence: TGTGCCAGCAGTTTGTCTGTAGGGAGTCTTGGCTTGGAACCCCAGCATTTT.

The rearrangement links TRBV3-1 (or the pseudogene TRBV3-2) to TRBJ2-1; TRBD2 matches 14 bases. The CDR3 contains 14 residues. The ends lost 6 bases at V and 9 bases at J; junction bases unmatched: 4. The V gene's germline CDR1 is LGHDT and CDR2 YNNKEL (reference sequence). The CDR3 reads CASRGTSGSREQFF. The DNA for the CDR3 is TGTGCCAGCAGGGGGACTAGCGGGAGTCGTGAGCAGTTCTTC.

The chain links TRBV7-9 to TRBJ2-7, with 7 bases aligning to TRBD2. V lost 6 bases, J lost 7 bases, and 18 bases stayed unmatched. This CDR3 spans 16 amino acids. CDR1 and CDR2 from the germline V gene are SEHNR and FQNEAQ (reference sequence). The CDR3 loop reads CASSLEGRAGWWEQYF. The CDR3, as DNA: TGTGCCAGCAGTCTGGAGGGGAGGGCCGGATGGTGGGAGCAGTACTTC.

The rearrangement links TRBV24-1 to TRBJ2-2, with D possibly matching TRBD1 (6 bases). The CDR3 has 14 amino acids. Per germline, CDR1 KGHDR and CDR2 SFDVKD. V lost 3 bases, J lost 5 bases, and 9 bases lay in between. As DNA, the CDR3 is TGTGCCACCAGTGATGGCAGGGGTACCGGGGAGCTGTTTTTT. Protein sequence: CATSDGRGTGELFF.

This clone has only one observation. The chain links TRBV7-2 to TRBJ2-7; D ambiguous. The germline V gene encodes CDR1 SGHTA and CDR2 FQGNSA. Trimming cost V 5 bases and J 0 bases, with 14 bases left between them. The CDR3 is made up of 15 amino acids. The CDR3 DNA reads TGTGCCAGCAGCCTCGGTCTAGTTACCTCCTACGAGCAGTACTTC. Translated, it gives CASSLGLVTSYEQYF.

V is TRBV5-3 and J is TRBJ1-1; the match to TRBD1 covers 7 bases. TRBV5-3 is assigned to the ORF class and has an uncertain function. J lost 7 bases, V lost 7 bases, and 13 bases had no gene match. This CDR3 has 14 amino acids. This chain's CDR3 is CAREGDSQPNEAFF. The CDR3 region has the DNA TGTGCCAGAGAGGGGGACAGCCAACCTAATGAAGCTTTCTTT.

The chain uses TRBV5-8 and TRBJ2-1, with D perhaps TRBD1 (6 bases). Germline V lookup: CDR1 SGHTS, CDR2 YDEGEE. CDR3 length: 14 amino acids. The V and J ends lost 4 bases and 3 bases respectively, with 11 bases between them. CDR3 amino acids: CASSHTGFYNEQFF. DNA of the CDR3: TGTGCCAGCAGCCATACAGGGTTCTACAATGAGCAGTTCTTC.

The rearrangement uses TRBV28 and TRBJ1-3; TRBD1 agrees at 7 bases. The CDR3 is 13 amino acids. V lost 6 bases and J lost 7; bases outside the gene matches: 6. CDR1 MDHEN and CDR2 SYDVKM come from the germline V gene. The CDR3 region is CASRPGTVNTIYF. For the CDR3, the DNA is TGTGCCAGCAGACCCGGGACAGTTAACACCATATATTTT.

This clone was counted between two and nine times. The chain recombines TRBV15 with TRBJ2-1, with D perhaps TRBD1 (6 bases). This CDR3 contains 15 residues. Germline lookup yields CDR1 LNHNV and CDR2 YYDKDF (reference sequence). V lost 0 bases and J lost 6, with 12 bases in between. This chain's CDR3 is CATSRDLNRVNEQFF. CDR3 nucleotides: TGTGCCACCAGCAGAGATCTAAACAGGGTCAATGAGCAGTTCTTC.

This chain joins TRBV30 and TRBJ1-6; 9 nucleotides agree with TRBD1. The germline gives CDR1 GTSNPN, CDR2 SVGIG (reference sequence). V was clipped by 4 bases and J by 7 bases; unmatched bases: 8. CDR3 length: 15 residues. CDR3 loop: CAWKRRQGGNSPLHF. For the CDR3, the DNA is TGTGCCTGGAAACGCCGACAGGGGGGAAATTCACCCCTCCACTTT.

Only one count was recorded for this clone. The chain links TRBV10-2 to TRBJ2-7, with D tentatively TRBD2 (6 bases). The CDR3 covers 15 residues. In germline, CDR1 is WSHSY, CDR2 SAAADI. The V end was cut by 6 bases, the J end by 4 bases, with 19 bases between. The CDR3 bases are TGCGCCAGCAGATATAGGCGCGAAAGCGGGTACGAGCAGTACTTC. This codes for CASRYRRESGYEQYF.

The V and J genes are TRBV27 and TRBJ2-7; 7 nucleotides match TRBD1. The CDR3 extends over 13 amino acids. Germline loops: CDR1 MNHEY, CDR2 SMNVEV (reference sequence). V dropped 7 bases and J dropped 0; count of bases not matched to a gene: 3. The CDR3 protein is CASTGDSSYEQYF. In DNA, the CDR3 is TGTGCCAGCACAGGGGACAGCTCCTACGAGCAGTACTTC.

In this sample, this clone turned up once. The chain is built from TRBV28 and TRBJ1-1, with 8 bases aligning to TRBD1. Germline V lookup: CDR1 MDHEN, CDR2 SYDVKM. Trimming cost V 8 bases and J 3 bases; bases outside gene matches: 8. CDR3 length equals 14 residues. The CDR3: CASGWTGTHTEAFF. The DNA of the CDR3 is TGTGCCAGCGGTTGGACAGGGACGCACACTGAAGCTTTCTTT.

The V call is TRBV19, the J call TRBJ1-6; D unresolved. Deletions cut 5 bases from V and 7 bases from J, with 12 bases between. The CDR3 has 14 amino acids. Germline-derived CDR1 and CDR2 are LNHDA and SQIVND (reference sequence). The CDR3 sequence is CASSPPGENSPLHF. In DNA, the CDR3 is TGTGCCAGTAGTCCCCCAGGCGAAAATTCACCCCTCCACTTT.

V gene TRBV6-6 combines with J gene TRBJ1-5; D gene unclear. V was trimmed by 0 bases and J by 3 bases, leaving 9 bases between them. Looked up from germline, CDR1 is MNHNY and CDR2 is SVGAGI (reference sequence). CDR3 size: 15 residues. The CDR3 nucleotides read TGTGCCAGCAGTTACTCGTATCAGATCAATCAGCCCCAGCATTTT. Amino acids: CASSYSYQINQPQHF.

The DNA of the CDR3 is TGTGCCAGCTCACCACTTGTGGCAGACTTGAACACTGAAGCTTTCTTT. Residues: CASSPLVADLNTEAFF. This chain uses TRBV18 with TRBJ1-1; D remains ambiguous. The CDR3 length is 16 residues. Per the germline V gene, CDR1 is KGHSH and CDR2 is LQKENI. Trimming stripped 1 base from V and 0 bases from J, with 12 bases between.

The J gene is TRBJ2-1, the V gene TRBV7-6, with TRBD2 matching over 10 bases. CDR1 and CDR2 (germline): SGHVS, FNYEAQ. The CDR3 covers 12 residues. V shed 1 base and J 16 bases; nucleotides not matched to a gene: 4. CDR3 coding DNA: TGTGCCAGCAGCTTAGAGCGGGAGGGCCGTTTCTTC. Protein product: CASSLEREGRFF.

This clone was recorded once. The genes are TRBV30 and TRBJ2-7, with D unclear. V was cut by 5 bases and J by 5 bases, with 13 bases left in between. Looked up from germline, CDR1 is GTSNPN and CDR2 is SVGIG (reference sequence). The CDR3 length is 12 residues. The CDR3 spells CAWAASVHEQYF. Here the CDR3 DNA reads TGTGCCTGGGCGGCAAGCGTCCACGAGCAGTACTTC.

The chain has TRBV28 and TRBJ2-7; tentative D call: TRBD1 (6 bases). Germline V lookup: CDR1 MDHEN, CDR2 SYDVKM. The CDR3 has 14 residues. Between the trimmed V and J ends, which lost 5 bases and 8 bases, there was a span of 19 bases. In DNA, the CDR3 is TGTGCCAGCAGTGAAGGACAGAAGCGGAATCAGCAGTACTTC. As protein: CASSEGQKRNQQYF. Complete variable domain (other parts from reference TRBV28 and TRBJ2-7): DVKVTQSSRYLVKRTGEKVFLECVQDMDHENMFWYRQDPGLGLRLIYFSYDVKMKEKGDIPEGYSVSREKKERFSLILESASTNQTSMYLCASSEGQKRNQQYFGPGTRLTVT.

The chain joins TRBV19 to TRBJ2-3; D perhaps matches TRBD2 (5 bases). The CDR3 spans 15 residues. Germline CDR1 and CDR2: LNHDA and SQIVND (reference sequence). V gave up 1 base and J gave up 2 bases, with 10 bases separating them. For the CDR3, the DNA is TGTGCCAGTAGTATAGGAGACGGGGTCACAGATACGCAGTATTTT. This codes for CASSIGDGVTDTQYF.

This clone has a handful of counts. The chain links TRBV7-9 to TRBJ1-6, with TRBD1 identical over 9 bases. The CDR3 has 14 residues. With V trimmed by 5 bases and J by 10 bases, 6 bases remained unmatched. In germline, CDR1 is SEHNR, CDR2 FQNEAQ (reference sequence). The CDR3: CASSPGQGRSPLHF. The CDR3 coding sequence is TGTGCCAGCAGCCCAGGACAGGGGCGGTCACCCCTCCACTTT.

Here the CDR3 DNA reads TGTGCCATCGGTAGGGAGGGGGATTTAGGGCAGTACTTC. As protein: CAIGREGDLGQYF. V usage is TRBV10-3 and J usage is TRBJ2-7; possibly TRBD2 for D (7 bases). This CDR3 has 13 amino acids. V was shortened by 8 bases and J by 9 bases, with 20 bases between the two germline ends. CDR1 is ENHRY and CDR2 is SYGVKD in the germline V gene.